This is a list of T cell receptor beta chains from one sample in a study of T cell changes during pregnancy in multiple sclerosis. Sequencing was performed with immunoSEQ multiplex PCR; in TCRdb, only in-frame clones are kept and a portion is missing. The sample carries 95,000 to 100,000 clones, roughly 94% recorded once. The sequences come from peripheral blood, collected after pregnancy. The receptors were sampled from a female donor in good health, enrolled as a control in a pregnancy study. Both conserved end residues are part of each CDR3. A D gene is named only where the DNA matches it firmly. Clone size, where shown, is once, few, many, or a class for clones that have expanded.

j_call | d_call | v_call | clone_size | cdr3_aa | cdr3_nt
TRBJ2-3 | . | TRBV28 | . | CASSARLVSDTQYF | TGTGCCAGCAGTGCTCGACTAGTTTCAGATACGCAGTATTTT
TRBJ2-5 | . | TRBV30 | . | CAWSSKLQETQYF | TGTGCCTGGAGTTCTAAGCTACAAGAGACCCAGTACTTC
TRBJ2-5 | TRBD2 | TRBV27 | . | CASSGSGGETQYF | TGTGCCAGCAGTGGGAGCGGGGGGGAGACCCAGTACTTC
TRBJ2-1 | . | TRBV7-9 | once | CASTIEAGQFF | TGTGCCAGCACCATAGAGGCGGGGCAGTTCTTC
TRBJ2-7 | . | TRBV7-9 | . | CASSSPLRENEQYF | TGTGCCAGCAGCTCCCCCCTTCGCGAAAACGAGCAGTACTTC
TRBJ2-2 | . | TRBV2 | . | CAVSGGELFF | TGTGCCGTATCAGGCGGGGAGCTGTTTTTT
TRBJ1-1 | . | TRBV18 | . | CASSPGPPTLAEAFF | TGTGCCAGCTCACCGGGCCCACCGACCCTGGCGGAAGCTTTCTTT
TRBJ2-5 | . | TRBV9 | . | CASSVGSSLDGTQYF | TGTGCCAGCAGCGTAGGGTCAAGCCTAGATGGGACCCAGTACTTC
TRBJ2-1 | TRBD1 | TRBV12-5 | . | CASGKNRGPSYNEQFF | TGTGCTAGTGGCAAAAACAGGGGGCCATCGTACAATGAGCAGTTCTTC
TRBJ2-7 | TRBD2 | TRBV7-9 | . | CASSRTSGGRYEQYF | TGTGCCAGCAGCCGGACTAGCGGGGGGAGGTACGAGCAGTACTTC
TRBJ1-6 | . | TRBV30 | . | CAWDNRSYNSPLHF | TGTGCCTGGGATAACAGGTCCTATAATTCACCCCTCCACTTT
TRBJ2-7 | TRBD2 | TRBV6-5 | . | CASSLAGGPRYEQYF | TGTGCCAGCAGCCTAGCGGGGGGGCCTCGTTACGAGCAGTACTTC
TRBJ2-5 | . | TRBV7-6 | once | CASSLLARAGETQYF | TGTGCCAGCAGCTTATTGGCACGGGCGGGAGAGACCCAGTACTTC
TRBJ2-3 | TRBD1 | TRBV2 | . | CASSGGTDTDTQYF | TGTGCCAGCAGTGGGGGGACAGACACAGATACGCAGTATTTT